The 27 T cell receptor beta chains presented below share a single source sample, sequenced in a study of OX40 agonist ivuxolimab in advanced cancers. Clones were read by immunoSEQ multiplex PCR, and TCRdb kept only the in-frame ones, dropping some. The data show under 100,000 clones, 90% to 95% seen once. The sequencing used CD4+ or CD8+ T cells sorted from blood, collected in a trial of the OX40 agonist ivuxolimab. These receptors originate from an adult with an advanced solid tumor such as melanoma, head and neck, liver or kidney cancer.

This chain connects TRBV19 to TRBJ2-4; D might be TRBD2 (5 bases). Germline V lookup: CDR1 LNHDA, CDR2 SQIVND (reference sequence). The CDR3 is made up of 14 amino acids. The V and J ends lost 1 base and 6 bases respectively, with 10 bases between them. Here the CDR3 reads CASSIAVGGNIQYF. The CDR3 coding sequence is TGTGCCAGTAGTATAGCGGTTGGAGGAAACATTCAGTACTTC.

This clone was detected once. This rearrangement joins TRBV19 to TRBJ1-5; D uncertain. The CDR3 is 15 amino acids. CDR1 is LNHDA, CDR2 SQIVND, per germline (reference sequence). The V and J ends lost 1 base and 3 bases respectively, with 10 bases between them. The CDR3 DNA is TGTGCCAGTAGTATAGGACGGCTGGTCAATCAGCCCCAGCATTTT. Translation gives CASSIGRLVNQPQHF.

This sequence joins TRBV30 and TRBJ1-2, with D unresolved. CDR1 GTSNPN and CDR2 SVGIG come from the germline V gene (reference sequence). The CDR3 covers 14 residues. With 3 bases removed from V and 4 bases from J, the gap between germline ends came to 15 bases. Written as DNA, the CDR3 is TGTGCCTGGAGGCCGGCAGATCCTCCCTATGGCTACACCTTC. Translated: CAWRPADPPYGYTF.

This clone was recorded once. V usage is TRBV7-9 and J usage is TRBJ2-5, with 8 positions matching TRBD1. CDR1 is SEHNR and CDR2 is FQNEAQ in the germline V gene (reference sequence). The CDR3 is 16 amino acids. The V and J ends lost 0 bases and 5 bases, in that order; junction bases with no gene match: 8. CDR3 nucleotide sequence: TGTGCCAGCAGCTTAGCAGTGACAGGGGACCGGGAGACCCAGTACTTC. Translated, it gives CASSLAVTGDRETQYF.

The DNA for the CDR3 is TGTGCCAGCAGTGAGGATCTTACGGGAGGGCGTTCTCAGTACTTC. Translated: CASSEDLTGGRSQYF. The gene calls are TRBV6-1 and TRBJ2-7; TRBD2 agrees at 8 bases. CDR1 is MNHNS, CDR2 SASEGT, per germline. The CDR3 spans 15 residues. V gave up 3 bases and J gave up 10 bases; unmatched junction bases: 14.

The chain carries TRBV7-2 and TRBJ1-2; 7 nucleotides line up with TRBD1. Germline CDR1 and CDR2: SGHTA and FQGNSA. The V and J ends lost 3 bases and 7 bases, in that order; junction bases with no gene match: 5. This CDR3 is built from 13 residues. CDR3 coding DNA: TGTGCCAGCAGCTTCCACAGGGGTCCTGGCTACACCTTC. Its protein is CASSFHRGPGYTF.

This chain links TRBV18 with TRBJ2-1, with D perhaps assigned TRBD1 or TRBD2 (5 bases each). Trimming pared 1 base from V and 7 bases from J, leaving 8 bases between. This CDR3 spans 13 amino acids. Germline loops: CDR1 KGHSH, CDR2 LQKENI. CDR3 DNA: TGTGCCAGCTCACCACGTGGGGGTAATGAGCAGTTCTTC. It is translated as CASSPRGGNEQFF. Based on the CDR3 plus reference TRBV18 and TRBJ2-1, the full variable domain is NAGVMQNPRHLVRRRGQEARLRCSPMKGHSHVYWYRQLPEEGLKFMVYLQKENIIDESGMPKERFSAEFPKEGPSILRIQQVVRGDSAAYFCASSPRGGNEQFFGPGTRLTVL.

On this clone: The same CDR3 also results from other DNA sequences found in this sample. The chain has TRBV7-2 and TRBJ1-5; D may be TRBD1 (6 bases). CDR1 is SGHTA and CDR2 is FQGNSA in the germline V gene. V gave up 5 bases and J gave up 4 bases, with 9 bases separating them. This CDR3 has 13 amino acids. The CDR3 is CASSPQGNQPQHF. The CDR3 coding sequence is TGTGCCAGCAGCCCCCAGGGGAATCAGCCCCAGCATTTT. Looking up the rest from reference TRBV7-2 and TRBJ1-5 gives the full variable domain: GAGVSQSPSNKVTEKGKDVELRCDPISGHTALYWYRQSLGQGLEFLIYFQGNSAPDKSGLPSDRFSAERTGGSVSTLTIQRTQQEDSAVYLCASSPQGNQPQHFGDGTRLSIL.

The V call is TRBV19, the J call TRBJ2-7; 7 nucleotides line up with TRBD1. Germline V CDR1 and CDR2: LNHDA, SQIVND (reference sequence). After removal of 6 bases from V and 0 bases from J, the junction contained 5 bases not matched to a gene. CDR3 length equals 14 residues. The CDR3 bases are TGTGCCAGTAGCCCAACAGGGGCCTCCTACGAGCAGTACTTC. This translates into CASSPTGASYEQYF.

The V gene is TRBV28, the J gene TRBJ1-4; D is perhaps TRBD1 (5 bases). The CDR3 is 14 residues long. Germline V gene sequence: CDR1 MDHEN, CDR2 SYDVKM. V was shortened by 3 bases and J by 7 bases, with 12 bases between the two germline ends. The CDR3 DNA reads TGTGCCAGCAGTTTCCCAGGGACGGCTGAAAAACTGTTTTTT. Translating it yields CASSFPGTAEKLFF.

CDR3 amino acids: CASSEQWERNIQYF. The DNA of the CDR3 is TGTGCCAGCAGTGAACAGTGGGAACGTAACATTCAGTACTTC. This chain joins TRBV6-1 and TRBJ2-4; D ambiguous. CDR3 length: 14 residues. The germline V gene has CDR1 MNHNS and CDR2 SASEGT. The V end lost 2 bases, the J end lost 7 bases, and 12 bases lay between the germline ends.

The rearrangement uses TRBV5-6 and TRBJ2-7; 8 nucleotides align to TRBD1. The CDR3 length is 14 residues. Trimming at V came to 3 bases and at J to 4 bases, leaving 6 bases not matched to a gene. Germline assignment: CDR1 SGHDT and CDR2 YYEEEE. The CDR3: CASSSYRGSYEQYF. CDR3 bases: TGTGCCAGCAGCTCCTACAGGGGGTCGTACGAGCAGTACTTC.

CDR3 coding DNA: TGTGCCAGCAGTGAAGCCGGGACCGAGGGGGAGACCCAGTACTTC. Translation: CASSEAGTEGETQYF. This chain uses TRBV2 with TRBJ2-5; either TRBD1 or TRBD2 may fit D (5 bases each). CDR1 SNHLY and CDR2 FYNNEI come from the germline V gene. This CDR3 spans 15 amino acids. The V end was cut by 0 bases, the J end by 5 bases, with 13 bases between.

The V gene is TRBV27, the J gene TRBJ1-1; TRBD1 is a possible D gene (6 bases). Trimming took 4 bases from V and 0 from J, leaving 15 bases between them. The CDR3 runs 16 residues. Germline V gene lookup returns CDR1 MNHEY and CDR2 SMNVEV (reference sequence). The CDR3 is CASSWDIGQMNTEAFF. The CDR3 coding sequence is TGTGCCAGCAGTTGGGACATCGGGCAGATGAACACTGAAGCTTTCTTT.

J is TRBJ2-6 and V is TRBV10-3, with 8 bases aligning to TRBD1. This CDR3 is 18 amino acids long. The ends lost 4 bases at V and 0 bases at J; junction bases unmatched: 8. Germline V lookup: CDR1 ENHRY, CDR2 SYGVKD. CDR3 nucleotide sequence: TGTGCCATCAGTGGACAGGGGACTCCAAGCTCTGGGGCCAACGTCCTGACTTTC. This gives the protein CAISGQGTPSSGANVLTF.

The chain is built from TRBV4-2 and TRBJ2-7; D gene unclear. The V and J ends lost 2 bases and 4 bases respectively, with 6 bases between them. The CDR3 consists of 12 residues. Germline lookup yields CDR1 LGHNA and CDR2 YNFKEQ. DNA of the CDR3: TGTGCCAGCAGCCAACCCTCATACGAGCAGTACTTC. The encoded protein is CASSQPSYEQYF.

This clone appeared once. This chain links TRBV28 with TRBJ2-3; 7 bases align to TRBD2. V shed 3 bases, J shed 6 bases, and the junction held 6 bases outside the gene matches. The germline V gene has CDR1 MDHEN and CDR2 SYDVKM. This CDR3 region has 14 residues. The CDR3 DNA reads as TGTGCCAGCAGTTTTCCCCTCGGGGGGGATACGCAGTATTTT. It encodes CASSFPLGGDTQYF.

This clone was seen once. The chain employs TRBV11-2 and TRBJ2-3, with a weak D call TRBD2 (5 bases). The germline gives CDR1 SGHAT, CDR2 FQNNGV. V was pared by 1 base and J by 1 base, with 9 bases between. There are 15 residues in the CDR3. The CDR3 coding sequence is TGTGCCAGCAGCTTAGCCAGCGGCCGCACAGATACGCAGTATTTT. Residues: CASSLASGRTDTQYF.

The chain couples TRBV20-1 to TRBJ2-3; D is unresolved. Germline CDR1 reads DFQATT; CDR2 reads SNEGSKA (reference sequence). Trimming pared 8 bases from V and 11 bases from J, leaving 11 bases between. The CDR3 loop spans 9 amino acids. CDR3 nucleotide sequence: TGCAGTCTAGACCAGCGGCAGTATTTT. Translation gives CSLDQRQYF.

The chain has TRBV2 and TRBJ2-3, with 11 bases identical to TRBD1. The J segment lost 1 base and the V segment lost 6 bases, leaving 3 bases of the junction unmatched. Germline V gene lookup returns CDR1 SNHLY and CDR2 FYNNEI. The CDR3 contains 15 residues. CDR3 loop: CASRGQGAGTDTQYF. The CDR3 DNA sequence: TGTGCCAGCAGAGGACAGGGGGCGGGCACAGATACGCAGTATTTT. Full variable domain (rest looked up from reference TRBV2 and TRBJ2-3): EPEVTQTPSHQVTQMGQEVILRCVPISNHLYFYWYRQILGQKVEFLVSFYNNEISEKSEIFDDQFSVERPDGSNFTLKIRSTKLEDSAMYFCASRGQGAGTDTQYFGPGTRLTVL.

The chain is built from TRBV5-1 and TRBJ2-1, with TRBD1 matching over 8 bases. In germline, CDR1 is SGHRS, CDR2 YFSETQ. Germline trimming cut 2 bases from V and 0 bases from J; bases unmatched to any gene: 10. This CDR3 contains 18 residues. The CDR3 protein is CASSFQPFTGGSYNEQFF. CDR3 nucleotides: TGCGCCAGCAGCTTTCAACCTTTCACAGGGGGCTCCTACAATGAGCAGTTCTTC.

The V gene is TRBV6-1, the J gene TRBJ2-7; 8 bases align to TRBD1. The V and J ends lost 8 bases and 6 bases, in that order; junction bases with no gene match: 9. The germline V gene has CDR1 MNHNS and CDR2 SASEGT. This CDR3 comprises 13 residues. Written as DNA, the CDR3 is TGTGCCAGCGTAAGGACAGGGCGTTTCGAGCAGTACTTC. Translating it yields CASVRTGRFEQYF.

The chain is built from TRBV7-2 and TRBJ2-7; D is ambiguous. Per germline, CDR1 SGHTA and CDR2 FQGNSA. Trimming removed 4 bases at V and 2 bases at J, with 12 bases between. This CDR3 region has 14 residues. As DNA, the CDR3 is TGTGCCAGCAGCTCCTCGTCTGGGCCCTACGAGCAGTACTTC. Translated, it gives CASSSSSGPYEQYF.

V and J are TRBV5-1 and TRBJ1-1; no firm D call. The CDR3 consists of 14 residues. Trimming pared 4 bases from V and 6 bases from J, leaving 16 bases between. Per germline, CDR1 SGHRS and CDR2 YFSETQ. As DNA, the CDR3 is TGCGCCAGCAGCCAGGACCCATTCAAGTCTGAAGCTTTCTTT. It translates to CASSQDPFKSEAFF.

V usage is TRBV28 and J usage is TRBJ2-5, with D hard to call. CDR1 MDHEN and CDR2 SYDVKM come from the germline V gene. Trimming removed 5 bases at V and 2 bases at J, with 6 bases between. CDR3 length: 12 amino acids. Here the CDR3 DNA reads TGTGCCAGCAGTAGCAGTCAAGAGACCCAGTACTTC. Its protein product is CASSSSQETQYF.

This clone was counted once. This chain links TRBV11-2 with TRBJ2-7; 10 bases line up with TRBD2. CDR1 and CDR2 (germline): SGHAT, FQNNGV. The CDR3 runs to 16 residues. Germline trimming cut 5 bases from V and 0 bases from J; bases unmatched to any gene: 7. The DNA for the CDR3 is TGTGCCAGCAGCCTCTCCCGACTAGCGGGCTCCTACGAGCAGTACTTC. Translated: CASSLSRLAGSYEQYF.

The gene calls are TRBV5-1 and TRBJ2-1, with 8 bases fitting TRBD2. The CDR3 covers 15 residues. Germline values: CDR1 SGHRS, CDR2 YFSETQ. The junction had 11 bases not matched to a gene; V was cut back by 6 bases and J by 6 bases. The CDR3 here is CASNLMAGGSNEQFF. In DNA form, the CDR3 reads TGCGCCAGCAATCTAATGGCGGGAGGTAGCAATGAGCAGTTCTTC. Based on the CDR3 plus reference TRBV5-1 and TRBJ2-1, the full variable domain is KAGVTQTPRYLIKTRGQQVTLSCSPISGHRSVSWYQQTPGQGLQFLFEYFSETQRNKGNFPGRFSGRQFSNSRSEMNVSTLELGDSALYLCASNLMAGGSNEQFFGPGTRLTVL.